This entry lists 8 T cell receptor beta chains sequenced from one sample in a study of blood T cells in healthy people across ages. Next came a second PCR, run for roughly 6 to 11 cycles, which used a sample-barcoded 5' primer along with a J-beta primer mix. TCRdb re-called the 5' RACE reads with MiXCR, one entry per CDR3 protein. Of 450,000 to 650,000 distinct CDR3 sequences listed, under 30% were seen once; the top ten hold 8.7%. The same sample was also used in a study of T cells of mothers and their children.

Sequencing input: blood. The source is a boy younger than 18 in good health.

The chain's CDR3 is CATSDPGQGRANYGYTF. The CDR3 DNA reads as TGTGCCACCAGTGATCCGGGACAGGGTAGAGCGAACTATGGCTACACCTTC. The chain couples TRBV24-1 to TRBJ1-2; 9 nucleotides line up with TRBD1. The CDR3 is 17 residues long. The V gene end was trimmed by 3 bases and the J gene end by 2 bases; junction bases not matched to a gene: 9. Germline lookup yields CDR1 KGHDR and CDR2 SFDVKD.

The genes are TRBV11-1 and TRBJ2-1; D is perhaps TRBD1 (6 bases). The germline gives CDR1 SGHAT, CDR2 FQDESV (reference sequence). The V end lost 4 bases, the J end lost 4 bases, and 23 bases lay between the germline ends. CDR3 size: 18 residues. The CDR3 bases are TGTGCCAGCAGCTCACCCTCTGAGGGGGTAACGTATTACAATGAGCAGTTCTTC. It encodes CASSSPSEGVTYYNEQFF. Supplemented by reference TRBV11-1 and TRBJ2-1, the full variable domain reads EAEVAQSPRYKITEKSQAVAFWCDPISGHATLYWYRQILGQGPELLVQFQDESVVDDSQLPKDRFSAERLKGVDSTLKIQPAELGDSAMYLCASSSPSEGVTYYNEQFFGPGTRLTVL.

This clonotype was observed many times. V usage is TRBV28 and J usage is TRBJ2-5, with 7 bases matching TRBD1. Germline V gives CDR1 MDHEN, CDR2 SYDVKM. The CDR3 loop spans 16 amino acids. The V gene end was trimmed by 4 bases and the J gene end by 1 base; junction bases not matched to a gene: 9. CDR3 sequence: CASSSYLGQVQETQYF. Here the CDR3 DNA reads TGTGCCAGCAGTTCCTACCTCGGACAGGTCCAAGAGACCCAGTACTTC. The full variable domain, with the rest looked up from reference TRBV28 and TRBJ2-5, is DVKVTQSSRYLVKRTGEKVFLECVQDMDHENMFWYRQDPGLGLRLIYFSYDVKMKEKGDIPEGYSVSREKKERFSLILESASTNQTSMYLCASSSYLGQVQETQYFGPGTRLLVL.

Only a few counts were recorded for this clonotype. One end of the junction fails to match germline, which may point to a read error. The chain is built from TRBV7-7 and TRBJ2-5; 7 nucleotides match TRBD1. The CDR3 is 13 amino acids. Germline CDR1 is SSHAT and CDR2 is FNYEAQ (reference sequence). CDR3 region: CASSTDREETQYF. The DNA of the CDR3 is TGTGCTAGCAGCACTGACAGGGAAGAGACCCAGTACTTC.

CDR3: CASSLALDRDTQYF. CDR3 sequence (DNA): TGCGCCAGCAGCTTGGCTCTAGATCGAGATACGCAGTATTTT. This rearrangement joins TRBV5-1 to TRBJ2-3; no clear D. The CDR3 runs to 14 residues. V lost 0 bases, J lost 5 bases, and 10 bases lay in between. Germline V lookup: CDR1 SGHRS, CDR2 YFSETQ.

The CDR3 loop reads CAWSVQELDGYTF. CDR3 nucleotides: TGTGCCTGGAGTGTACAAGAGCTTGATGGCTACACCTTC. The chain joins TRBV30 to TRBJ1-2; D is undetermined. The CDR3 contains 13 residues. CDR1 and CDR2 from the germline V gene are GTSNPN and SVGIG (reference sequence). V was cut by 0 bases and J by 6 bases, with 11 bases left in between.

The J gene is TRBJ2-3, the V gene TRBV25-1; TRBD2 matches 7 bases. Germline CDR1 MGHDK, CDR2 SYGVNS. The V segment lost 8 bases and the J segment 5 bases; nucleotides outside the gene matches: 19. There are 17 residues in the CDR3. CDR3 DNA: TGTGCCAGCCCCCCGTATTCGGCTAGCGGCAGGAAAGATACGCAGTATTTT. Amino acids: CASPPYSASGRKDTQYF.

This clonotype was seen only a few times. The J gene is TRBJ2-5, the V gene TRBV5-1; TRBD1 agrees at 9 bases. After removal of 4 bases from V and 1 base from J, the junction contained 8 bases not matched to a gene. The germline V gene encodes CDR1 SGHRS and CDR2 YFSETQ. The CDR3 runs to 16 residues. In nucleotides, the CDR3 is TGCGCCAGCAGCCAATTGACGGGACAGGGCCAAGAGACCCAGTACTTC. This codes for CASSQLTGQGQETQYF.